This TCR beta chain was captured in a study of spatial heterogeneity in lung cancer. Overall study: The mean occurrence of each unique TCR and UMI combination in raw reads exceeded ten. The study, taken as a whole, reports: It was found that expanded intratumoral alpha and beta TCR counts tracked tumor mutation counts.

This clonotype was recorded at least ten times. As yet, its antigen is unknown. Individually, TCR cDNA molecules were each labelled with a unique molecular identifier. MiXCR was run by TCRdb on the 5' RACE reads, yielding one entry per CDR3 protein. The table lists about 20,000 distinct CDR3 sequences, around 15% of them singletons. There are 13 residues in the CDR3. V lost 4 bases and J lost 5, with 14 bases in between. Germline CDR1 and CDR2: GTSNPN and SVGIG (reference sequence). Time point specified: sample taken at primary tumor resection. The cohort: around 79 early-stage, untreated non-small cell lung cancer patients. Frozen PBMC, nontumor lung or tumor provided whole RNA, which was sequenced unsorted.

The receptor was isolated from a female donor with early-stage non-small cell lung cancer. Material: lung tumor tissue, obtained at surgery. The rearrangement links TRBV30 to TRBJ2-5; D uncertain. The CDR3 DNA follows: TGTGCCTGGACCGCCAGTGTAGGGGAGACCCAGTACTTC. This encodes CAWTASVGETQYF.